These 28 T cell receptor beta chains originate from one sample sequenced in a study of control samples from healthy donors and cancer patients. The data were produced by immunoSEQ multiplex PCR, yet TCRdb's version contains in-frame clones alone and is incomplete. This repertoire shows 100,000 to 150,000 clones, roughly 91% found once; its top ten account for approximately 7.5%. Material: PBMCs. These receptor sequences come from a man aged 50-59 years with head and neck cancer.

The chain uses TRBV4-2 and TRBJ1-1; 9 bases line up with TRBD1. V trimming: 4 bases; J trimming: 4 bases; junction bases outside the gene matches: 7. This CDR3 has 15 residues. Germline loops: CDR1 LGHNA, CDR2 YNFKEQ. The CDR3 DNA reads TGTGCCAGCAGCCCCTTAGAGACAGGGGGCACTGAAGCTTTCTTT. It codes for CASSPLETGGTEAFF.

The chain joins TRBV29-1 to TRBJ2-7; a possible D gene is TRBD1 (5 bases). The CDR3 extends over 13 amino acids. V dropped 6 bases and J dropped 0 bases, with 12 bases sitting between them. Per germline, CDR1 SQVTM and CDR2 ANQGSEA. The CDR3: CSVAADNSYEQYF. CDR3 bases: TGCAGCGTAGCCGCGGACAACTCCTACGAGCAGTACTTC.

V usage is TRBV10-1 and J usage is TRBJ2-1; TRBD1 matches 12 bases. From germline, CDR1 is WNHNN and CDR2 SYGVQD (reference sequence). The CDR3 loop spans 16 amino acids. V trimming: 5 bases; J trimming: 5 bases; junction bases outside the gene matches: 7. CDR3 amino acids: CASSPWDRGRDNEQFF. The CDR3 DNA follows: TGCGCCAGCAGTCCCTGGGACAGGGGGCGTGACAATGAGCAGTTCTTC.

This rearrangement joins TRBV19 to TRBJ2-7; TRBD2 is a possible D gene (6 bases). The germline gives CDR1 LNHDA, CDR2 SQIVND (reference sequence). Trimming removed 8 bases from V and 6 bases from J, with 23 bases in between. The CDR3 is 15 residues long. In nucleotides, the CDR3 is TGTGCCAGTGATGTTGGAGGGCGAGGGAGGACCGAGCAGTACTTC. Its translation: CASDVGGRGRTEQYF.

The rearrangement links TRBV5-4 to TRBJ2-3; 14 nucleotides agree with TRBD2. J gave up 0 bases and V 4 bases, and 4 bases lay outside the gene matches. There are 17 residues in the CDR3. The germline V gene has CDR1 SGHNT and CDR2 YYREEE (reference sequence). CDR3 in amino acids: CASSLGLAGGSTDTQYF. CDR3 nucleotide sequence: TGTGCCAGCAGCCTCGGACTAGCGGGAGGAAGCACAGATACGCAGTATTTT.

The chain is built from TRBV15 and TRBJ2-2, with D hard to call. Trimming removed 1 base at V and 6 bases at J, with 9 bases between. Germline V gives CDR1 LNHNV, CDR2 YYDKDF (reference sequence). CDR3 length equals 14 residues. CDR3 nucleotide sequence: TGTGCCACCAGCAGAGCCGCCAAGGCCGGGGAGCTGTTTTTT. It specifies CATSRAAKAGELFF.

This clone was observed once. This chain joins TRBV11-2 and TRBJ2-7; D not resolved. The V end was cut by 5 bases, the J end by 5 bases, with 13 bases between. Germline assignment: CDR1 SGHAT and CDR2 FQNNGV. The CDR3 is made up of 13 amino acids. In DNA, the CDR3 is TGTGCCAGCAGCCCCTCCAATTCGAACGAGCAGTACTTC. Translating gives CASSPSNSNEQYF.

V gene TRBV6-6 combines with J gene TRBJ2-7, with 9 bases lining up with TRBD1. The V and J ends lost 7 bases and 2 bases, in that order; junction bases with no gene match: 12. This CDR3 contains 16 residues. Looked up from germline, CDR1 is MNHNY and CDR2 is SVGAGI (reference sequence). The CDR3: CASMSNRGLKTYEQYF. The DNA for the CDR3 is TGTGCCAGCATGTCAAACAGGGGGCTTAAGACCTACGAGCAGTACTTC.

The rearrangement links TRBV2 to TRBJ2-1; D remains ambiguous. V lost 7 bases, J lost 0 bases, and 10 bases lay in between. Germline CDR1 reads SNHLY; CDR2 reads FYNNEI. The CDR3 sequence is 14 residues long. In DNA form, the CDR3 reads TGTGCCAGCAAGGGCGTGAGCTCCTACAATGAGCAGTTCTTC. It encodes CASKGVSSYNEQFF.

This clone is a singleton in its sample. The genes are TRBV5-8 and TRBJ2-1; D assignment may be TRBD1 or TRBD2 (5 bases each). V dropped 2 bases and J dropped 8 bases, with 11 bases sitting between them. CDR1 SGHTS and CDR2 YDEGEE come from the germline V gene. There are 13 residues in the CDR3. CDR3 amino acids: CASSFQGADEQFF. The CDR3 DNA sequence: TGTGCCAGCAGCTTCCAGGGAGCAGATGAGCAGTTCTTC. Using reference TRBV5-8 and TRBJ2-1 for the parts outside the CDR3, the full variable domain is EAGVTQSPTHLIKTRGQQATLRCSPISGHTSVYWYQQALGLGLQFLLWYDEGEERNRGNFPPRFSGRQFPNYSSELNVNALELEDSALYLCASSFQGADEQFFGPGTRLTVL.

The chain employs TRBV28 and TRBJ2-1; 8 positions agree with TRBD1. Unmatched junction bases numbered 4, after V lost 5 bases and J lost 7 bases. The germline CDR1 and CDR2 sequences are MDHEN and SYDVKM. The CDR3 covers 13 residues. DNA for the CDR3: TGTGCCAGCAGTCTGCAGGGGGCTAATGAGCAGTTCTTC. This encodes CASSLQGANEQFF. The entire variable domain, with the rest obtained from reference TRBV28 and TRBJ2-1, is as follows: DVKVTQSSRYLVKRTGEKVFLECVQDMDHENMFWYRQDPGLGLRLIYFSYDVKMKEKGDIPEGYSVSREKKERFSLILESASTNQTSMYLCASSLQGANEQFFGPGTRLTVL.

To note about this clone: Distinct nucleotide sequences in the sample also encode this CDR3. The chain employs TRBV27 and TRBJ2-7; 8 bases match TRBD1. The CDR3 is made up of 14 amino acids. V lost 5 bases, J lost 2 bases, and 5 bases stayed unmatched. Per the germline V gene, CDR1 is MNHEY and CDR2 is SMNVEV (reference sequence). CDR3 nucleotides: TGTGCCAGCAGTCCCGGACAGGGAGCCTACGAGCAGTACTTC. Residues: CASSPGQGAYEQYF.

The V and J genes are TRBV18 and TRBJ2-7; no clear D. Germline CDR1 reads KGHSH; CDR2 reads LQKENI. V lost 4 bases and J 2 bases, leaving 15 bases between the germline ends. There are 15 residues in the CDR3. The CDR3 DNA follows: TGTGCCAGCTCACTTGGGTCCCCGGCGACCTACGAGCAGTACTTC. As protein: CASSLGSPATYEQYF. The complete variable domain, with remaining parts taken from reference TRBV18 and TRBJ2-7, reads NAGVMQNPRHLVRRRGQEARLRCSPMKGHSHVYWYRQLPEEGLKFMVYLQKENIIDESGMPKERFSAEFPKEGPSILRIQQVVRGDSAAYFCASSLGSPATYEQYFGPGTRLTVT.

The genes are TRBV2 and TRBJ2-7; D is perhaps TRBD2 (5 bases). The CDR3 runs 14 residues. The germline V gene encodes CDR1 SNHLY and CDR2 FYNNEI. The germline V and J ends were trimmed by 6 bases and 0 bases, with 12 bases remaining between them. Here the CDR3 reads CASSPGGSSYEQYF. DNA for the CDR3: TGTGCCAGCAGCCCGGGTGGGAGCTCCTACGAGCAGTACTTC.

The V gene is TRBV5-4, the J gene TRBJ2-2; no firm D call. The CDR3 has 13 residues. The V gene's germline CDR1 is SGHNT and CDR2 YYREEE (reference sequence). Trimming took off 0 bases at V and 7 bases at J, with 7 bases between the two ends. For the CDR3, the DNA is TGTGCCAGCAGCTTGGATTTTGTCGGGGAGCTGTTTTTT. Protein product: CASSLDFVGELFF.

V is TRBV4-1 and J is TRBJ2-7, with 10 bases that match TRBD2. This CDR3 contains 16 residues. Per the germline V gene, CDR1 is MGHRA and CDR2 is YSYEKL. Trimming removed 0 bases from V and 3 bases from J; junction bases left unmatched: 5. CDR3 nucleotide sequence: TGCGCCAGCAGCCAAGAACTAGCGGGGATCTTCTACGAGCAGTACTTC. This gives the protein CASSQELAGIFYEQYF.

CDR3 in DNA: TGTGCCAGCCATTGGACAGGGGGCGCGGGCAATCAGCCCCAGCATTTT. It is translated as CASHWTGGAGNQPQHF. The chain combines TRBV19 with TRBJ1-5; 11 nucleotides line up with TRBD1. This CDR3 is 16 amino acids long. From germline, CDR1 is LNHDA and CDR2 SQIVND (reference sequence). V trimming: 9 bases; J trimming: 2 bases; junction bases outside the gene matches: 9. The full variable domain, completed using reference TRBV19 and TRBJ1-5, is DGGITQSPKYLFRKEGQNVTLSCEQNLNHDAMYWYRQDPGQGLRLIYYSQIVNDFQKGDIAEGYSVSREKKESFPLTVTSAQKNPTAFYLCASHWTGGAGNQPQHFGDGTRLSIL.

There are a few counts of this clone. V gene TRBV11-2 combines with J gene TRBJ2-7; 7 bases map to TRBD1. The CDR3 is 14 amino acids. Germline values: CDR1 SGHAT, CDR2 FQNNGV. Trimming at V came to 4 bases and at J to 6 bases, leaving 9 bases not matched to a gene. CDR3 DNA sequence: TGTGCCAGCAGCTGGGACAGAGGCGCGGGCGAGCAGTACTTC. Its translation is CASSWDRGAGEQYF.

V and J are TRBV5-4 and TRBJ2-5; 16 nucleotides agree with TRBD2. The CDR3 runs to 17 residues. Germline assignment: CDR1 SGHNT and CDR2 YYREEE (reference sequence). The J segment lost 2 bases and the V segment lost 4 bases, leaving 5 bases of the junction unmatched. The DNA of the CDR3 is TGTGCCAGCAGCGCGGGACTAGCGGGAGGGTCTCAAGAGACCCAGTACTTC. It specifies CASSAGLAGGSQETQYF.

This rearrangement joins TRBV15 to TRBJ1-2, with TRBD1 identical over 9 bases. CDR1 is LNHNV and CDR2 is YYDKDF in the germline V gene (reference sequence). Losses at the gene ends were 9 bases for V and 7 bases for J; bases not matched to a gene: 12. The CDR3 has 14 residues. The CDR3 nucleotides read TGTGCCACTAACTCACAGGGGGCGGTGGGTGGCTACACCTTC. This gives the protein CATNSQGAVGGYTF.

About this clone: This sample also contains other DNA sequences that code for the same CDR3. The J gene is TRBJ1-2, the V gene TRBV28; no reliable D call. CDR1 MDHEN and CDR2 SYDVKM come from the germline V gene. CDR3 length: 12 residues. V lost 2 bases to trimming and J lost 5 bases, with 6 bases between them. The CDR3 DNA reads TGTGCCAGCAGTTTAGAAGGGTATGGCTACACCTTC. Its protein product is CASSLEGYGYTF.

The V gene is TRBV19, the J gene TRBJ2-3; D gene ambiguous. The germline V gene has CDR1 LNHDA and CDR2 SQIVND (reference sequence). This CDR3 has 12 residues. Trimming took 7 bases from V and 2 from J, leaving 7 bases between them. CDR3 coding DNA: TGTGCCAGTAAGGACCCCACAGATACGCAGTATTTT. Its protein product is CASKDPTDTQYF.

This chain joins TRBV20-1 and TRBJ2-3; TRBD2 might be the D (6 bases). CDR1 and CDR2 (germline): DFQATT, SNEGSKA (reference sequence). The CDR3 covers 12 residues. Trimming left V 3 bases short and J 5 bases short, with 9 bases between. CDR3 DNA: TGCAGTGCTAGTCGGGGAGGAGATACGCAGTATTTT. This translates into CSASRGGDTQYF.

The chain couples TRBV4-1 to TRBJ2-1, with 7 bases that match TRBD1. V was pared by 6 bases and J by 1 base, with 6 bases of the junction left unmatched. The CDR3 is 15 residues long. The germline V gene encodes CDR1 MGHRA and CDR2 YSYEKL. CDR3 sequence (DNA): TGCGCCAGCAGTCAGGGGGTAGGGTCCTACAATGAGCAGTTCTTC. Protein: CASSQGVGSYNEQFF.

Only one count was recorded for this clone. The rearrangement joins TRBV2 to TRBJ2-1; D uncertain. With 8 bases removed from V and 8 bases from J, the gap between germline ends came to 10 bases. This CDR3 spans 11 amino acids. Germline V CDR1 and CDR2: SNHLY, FYNNEI. CDR3 loop: CASEDWDEQFF. The CDR3 region has the DNA TGTGCCAGCGAGGATTGGGATGAGCAGTTCTTC.

Points on this clone: A junction end diverges from the germline sequence, so it may reflect a read error. The chain uses TRBV7-3 and TRBJ1-1, with D possibly being TRBD1 (5 bases). CDR1 and CDR2 (germline): SGHTA, FQGTGA. The CDR3 loop spans 13 amino acids. This CDR3 reads CANSVSGTTEAFF. CDR3 coding DNA: TGTGCCAACAGCGTATCCGGGACCACTGAAGCTTTCTTT.

The chain uses TRBV3-1 (or the pseudogene TRBV3-2) and TRBJ2-1, with a possible D match to TRBD1 (5 bases). The CDR3 contains 15 residues. V lost 6 bases and J 5 bases, leaving 17 bases between the germline ends. Germline V gives CDR1 LGHDT, CDR2 YNNKEL (reference sequence). Written as DNA, the CDR3 is TGTGCCAGCAGGCCAAGAGGCGCAGGGAACAATGAGCAGTTCTTC. Protein: CASRPRGAGNNEQFF.

The rearrangement uses TRBV4-2 and TRBJ2-7, with D maybe TRBD2 (5 bases). The V end was cut by 1 base, the J end by 4 bases, with 11 bases between. Germline V gives CDR1 LGHNA, CDR2 YNFKEQ. The CDR3 loop spans 14 amino acids. The chain's CDR3 is CASSQGFGSYEQYF. CDR3 in DNA: TGTGCCAGCAGCCAAGGATTTGGGAGTTACGAGCAGTACTTC.